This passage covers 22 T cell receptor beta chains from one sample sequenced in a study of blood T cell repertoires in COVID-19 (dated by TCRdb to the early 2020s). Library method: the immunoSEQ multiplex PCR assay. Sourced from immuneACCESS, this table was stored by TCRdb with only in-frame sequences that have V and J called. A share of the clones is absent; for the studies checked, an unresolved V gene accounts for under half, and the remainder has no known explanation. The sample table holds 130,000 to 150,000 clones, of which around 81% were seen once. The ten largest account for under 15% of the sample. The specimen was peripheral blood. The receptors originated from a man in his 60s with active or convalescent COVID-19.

The CDR3 region is CASSRQGNNEKLFF. Written as DNA, the CDR3 is TGTGCCAGCAGCCGACAGGGGAATAATGAAAAACTGTTTTTT. The V gene is TRBV9, the J gene TRBJ1-4, with 8 positions matching TRBD1. The J segment lost 4 bases and the V segment lost 4 bases, leaving 3 bases of the junction unmatched. Germline V gene lookup returns CDR1 SGDLS and CDR2 YYNGEE. The CDR3 extends over 14 amino acids.

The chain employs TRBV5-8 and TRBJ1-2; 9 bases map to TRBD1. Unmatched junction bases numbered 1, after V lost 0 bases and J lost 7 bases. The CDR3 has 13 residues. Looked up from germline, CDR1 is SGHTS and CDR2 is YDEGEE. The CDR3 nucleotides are TGTGCCAGCAGCTTGGTGACAGGGGGTGGCTACACCTTC. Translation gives CASSLVTGGGYTF. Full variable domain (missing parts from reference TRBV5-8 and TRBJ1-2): EAGVTQSPTHLIKTRGQQATLRCSPISGHTSVYWYQQALGLGLQFLLWYDEGEERNRGNFPPRFSGRQFPNYSSELNVNALELEDSALYLCASSLVTGGGYTFGSGTRLTVV.

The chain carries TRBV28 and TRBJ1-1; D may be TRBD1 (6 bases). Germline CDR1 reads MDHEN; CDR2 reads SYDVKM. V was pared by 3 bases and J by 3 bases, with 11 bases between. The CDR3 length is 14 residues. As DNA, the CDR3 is TGTGCCAGCAGTTTTCAGGGGCGGCACACTGAAGCTTTCTTT. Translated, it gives CASSFQGRHTEAFF.

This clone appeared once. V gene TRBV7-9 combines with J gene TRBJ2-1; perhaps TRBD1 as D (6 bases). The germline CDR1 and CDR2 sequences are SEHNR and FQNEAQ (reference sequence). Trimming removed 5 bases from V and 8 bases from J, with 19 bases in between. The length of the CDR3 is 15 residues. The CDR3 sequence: CASSPGHHPGDEQFF. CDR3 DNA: TGTGCCAGCAGCCCGGGACACCACCCAGGCGATGAGCAGTTCTTC. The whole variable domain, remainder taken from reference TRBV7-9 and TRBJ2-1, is DTGVSQNPRHKITKRGQNVTFRCDPISEHNRLYWYRQTLGQGPEFLTYFQNEAQLEKSRLLSDRFSAERPKGSFSTLEIQRTEQGDSAMYLCASSPGHHPGDEQFFGPGTRLTVL.

The CDR3 bases are TGTGCCAGCTCCGCGGAACATTTAGTAACTGAAGCTTTCTTT. Its protein is CASSAEHLVTEAFF. J is TRBJ1-1 and V is TRBV18, with D unresolved. V was pared by 6 bases and J by 5 bases, with 16 bases between. The CDR3 is 14 amino acids. Germline V gives CDR1 KGHSH, CDR2 LQKENI.

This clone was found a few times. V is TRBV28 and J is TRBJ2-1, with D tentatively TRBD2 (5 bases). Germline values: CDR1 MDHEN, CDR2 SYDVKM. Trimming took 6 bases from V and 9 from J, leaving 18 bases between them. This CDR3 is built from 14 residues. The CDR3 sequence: CASSQAGPPSEQFF. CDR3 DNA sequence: TGTGCCAGCAGCCAGGCGGGCCCCCCTAGTGAGCAGTTCTTC.

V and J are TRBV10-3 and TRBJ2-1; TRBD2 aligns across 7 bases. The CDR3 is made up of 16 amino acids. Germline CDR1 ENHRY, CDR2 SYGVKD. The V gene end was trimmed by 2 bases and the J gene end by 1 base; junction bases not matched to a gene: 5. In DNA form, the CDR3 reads TGTGCCATCAGTGAGAAGGGAGCGGGGTCCTACAATGAGCAGTTCTTC. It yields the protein CAISEKGAGSYNEQFF.

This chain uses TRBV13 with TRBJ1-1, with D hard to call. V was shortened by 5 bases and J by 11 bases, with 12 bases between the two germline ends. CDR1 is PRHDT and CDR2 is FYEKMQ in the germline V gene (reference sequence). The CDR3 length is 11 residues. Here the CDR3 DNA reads TGTGCCAGCAGCATGGCATTTCAGGCTTTCTTT. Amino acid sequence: CASSMAFQAFF.

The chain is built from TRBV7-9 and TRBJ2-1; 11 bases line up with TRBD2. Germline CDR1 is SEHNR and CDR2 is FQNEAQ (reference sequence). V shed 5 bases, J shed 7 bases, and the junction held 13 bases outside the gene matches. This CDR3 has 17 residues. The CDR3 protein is CASSLGASGRWPNEQFF. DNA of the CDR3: TGTGCCAGCAGCCTAGGGGCTAGCGGGAGGTGGCCGAATGAGCAGTTCTTC. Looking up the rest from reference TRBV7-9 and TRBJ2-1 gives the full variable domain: DTGVSQNPRHKITKRGQNVTFRCDPISEHNRLYWYRQTLGQGPEFLTYFQNEAQLEKSRLLSDRFSAERPKGSFSTLEIQRTEQGDSAMYLCASSLGASGRWPNEQFFGPGTRLTVL.

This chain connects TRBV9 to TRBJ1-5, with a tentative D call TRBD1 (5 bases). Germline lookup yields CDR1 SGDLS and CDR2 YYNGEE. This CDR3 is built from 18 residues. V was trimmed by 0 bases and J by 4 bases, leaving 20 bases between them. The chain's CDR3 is CASSVAIPRAGRNQPQHF. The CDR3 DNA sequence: TGTGCCAGCAGCGTAGCGATACCCCGAGCAGGGCGGAATCAGCCCCAGCATTTT.

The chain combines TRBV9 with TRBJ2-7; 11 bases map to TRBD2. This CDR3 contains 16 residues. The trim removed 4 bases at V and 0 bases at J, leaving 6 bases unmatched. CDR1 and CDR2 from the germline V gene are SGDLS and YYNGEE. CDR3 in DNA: TGTGCCAGCAGCCCAGGACTAGCGGGCGACTCCTACGAGCAGTACTTC. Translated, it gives CASSPGLAGDSYEQYF.

The CDR3 sequence is CSVAQGGAGAITQYF. As DNA, the CDR3 is TGCAGCGTTGCCCAAGGGGGAGCGGGAGCAATAACCCAGTACTTC. V and J are TRBV29-1 and TRBJ2-5; 8 bases map to TRBD2. The CDR3 covers 15 residues. The V gene end was trimmed by 4 bases and the J gene end by 8 bases; junction bases not matched to a gene: 15. Germline V lookup: CDR1 SQVTM, CDR2 ANQGSEA.

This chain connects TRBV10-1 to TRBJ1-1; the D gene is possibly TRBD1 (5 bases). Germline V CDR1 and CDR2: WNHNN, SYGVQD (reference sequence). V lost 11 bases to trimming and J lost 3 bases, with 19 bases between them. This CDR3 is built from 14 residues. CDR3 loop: CAGTIGGGDTEAFF. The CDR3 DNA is TGCGCCGGAACCATCGGGGGAGGTGACACTGAAGCTTTCTTT.

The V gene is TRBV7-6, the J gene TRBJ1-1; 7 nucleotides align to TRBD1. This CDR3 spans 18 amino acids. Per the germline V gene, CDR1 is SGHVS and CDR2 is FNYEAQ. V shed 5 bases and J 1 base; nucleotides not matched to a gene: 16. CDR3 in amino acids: CASSPKPRQGPTNTEAFF. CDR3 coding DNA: TGTGCCAGCAGCCCAAAACCCCGACAGGGTCCTACGAACACTGAAGCTTTCTTT.

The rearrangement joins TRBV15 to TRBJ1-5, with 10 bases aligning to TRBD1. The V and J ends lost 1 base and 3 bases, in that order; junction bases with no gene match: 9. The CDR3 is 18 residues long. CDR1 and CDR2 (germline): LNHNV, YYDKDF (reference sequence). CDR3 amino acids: CATSRASTGGLLNQPQHF. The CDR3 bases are TGTGCCACCAGCAGAGCTTCGACAGGGGGCCTCCTCAATCAGCCCCAGCATTTT.

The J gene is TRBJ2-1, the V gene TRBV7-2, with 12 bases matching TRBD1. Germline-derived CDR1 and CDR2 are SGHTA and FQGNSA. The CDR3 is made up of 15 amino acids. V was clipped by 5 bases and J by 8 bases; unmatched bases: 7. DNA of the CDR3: TGTGCCAGCAGCCGGGACAGGGGGCGCGTCGATGAGCAGTTCTTC. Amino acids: CASSRDRGRVDEQFF.

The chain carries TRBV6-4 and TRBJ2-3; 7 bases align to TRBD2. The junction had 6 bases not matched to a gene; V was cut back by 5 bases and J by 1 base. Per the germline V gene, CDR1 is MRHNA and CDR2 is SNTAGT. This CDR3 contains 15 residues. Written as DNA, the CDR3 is TGTGCCAGCAGTCACGGGAGCGGGGGCACAGATACGCAGTATTTT. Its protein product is CASSHGSGGTDTQYF.

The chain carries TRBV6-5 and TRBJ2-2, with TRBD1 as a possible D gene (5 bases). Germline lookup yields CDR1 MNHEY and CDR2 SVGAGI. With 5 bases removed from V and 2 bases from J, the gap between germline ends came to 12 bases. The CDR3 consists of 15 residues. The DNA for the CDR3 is TGTGCCAGCAGTCTAGGGGTCTTCAACACCGGGGAGCTGTTTTTT. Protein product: CASSLGVFNTGELFF.

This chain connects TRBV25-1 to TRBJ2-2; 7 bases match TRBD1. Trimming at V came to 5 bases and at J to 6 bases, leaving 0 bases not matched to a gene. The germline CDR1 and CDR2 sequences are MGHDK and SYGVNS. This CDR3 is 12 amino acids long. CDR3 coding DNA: TGTGCCAGCAGTAGGGGGCCCGGGGAGCTGTTTTTT. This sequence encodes CASSRGPGELFF.

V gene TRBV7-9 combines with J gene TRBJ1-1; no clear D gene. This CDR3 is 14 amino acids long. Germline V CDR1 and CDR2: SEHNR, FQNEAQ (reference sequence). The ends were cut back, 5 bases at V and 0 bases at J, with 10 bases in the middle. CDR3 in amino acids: CASSPQILNTEAFF. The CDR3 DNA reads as TGTGCCAGCAGCCCACAGATCCTGAACACTGAAGCTTTCTTT.

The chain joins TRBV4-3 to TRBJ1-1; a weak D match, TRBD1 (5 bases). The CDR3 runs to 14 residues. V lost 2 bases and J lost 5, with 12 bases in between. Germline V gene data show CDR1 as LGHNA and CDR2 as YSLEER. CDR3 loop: CASSQFRGHTEAFF. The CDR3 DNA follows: TGCGCCAGCAGCCAATTCCGAGGACATACTGAAGCTTTCTTT.

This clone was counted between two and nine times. The CDR3 DNA is TGTGCCAGCAGCTGGGACAGGGGTGCCTACAATGAGCAGTTCTTC. Translation: CASSWDRGAYNEQFF. The rearrangement joins TRBV13 to TRBJ2-1; TRBD1 agrees at 10 bases. The CDR3 runs to 15 residues. V shed 4 bases and J 2 bases; nucleotides not matched to a gene: 2. The germline gives CDR1 PRHDT, CDR2 FYEKMQ (reference sequence).